This TCR beta chain appears in the sequencing data of a study of control samples from healthy donors and cancer patients. Clones were read by immunoSEQ multiplex PCR, and TCRdb kept only the in-frame ones, dropping some. The repertoire holds approximately 150,000 clones, with about 95% as singletons. This receptor was taken from a man in his 60s with colorectal cancer. Sequenced: PBMCs.

CDR3 sequence: CATSDPSGNTGELFF. DNA for the CDR3: TGTGCCACCAGTGATCCCAGCGGGAACACCGGGGAGCTGTTTTTT. The rearrangement links TRBV24-1 to TRBJ2-2, with a tentative D call TRBD2 (5 bases). V dropped 3 bases and J dropped 1 base, with 8 bases sitting between them. The CDR3 runs 15 residues. Germline loops: CDR1 KGHDR, CDR2 SFDVKD.